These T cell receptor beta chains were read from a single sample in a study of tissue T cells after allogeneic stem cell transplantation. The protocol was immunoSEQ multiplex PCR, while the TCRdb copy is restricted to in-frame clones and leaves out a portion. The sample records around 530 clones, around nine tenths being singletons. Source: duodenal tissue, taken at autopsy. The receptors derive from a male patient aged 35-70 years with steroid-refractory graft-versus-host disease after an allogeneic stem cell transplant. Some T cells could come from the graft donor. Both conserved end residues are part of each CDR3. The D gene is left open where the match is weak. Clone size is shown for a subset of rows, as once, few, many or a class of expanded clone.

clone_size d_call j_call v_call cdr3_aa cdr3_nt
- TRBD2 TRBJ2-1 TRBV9 CASSVELAGGLGEQFF TGTGCCAGCAGCGTCGAACTAGCGGGGGGACTTGGTGAGCAGTTCTTC
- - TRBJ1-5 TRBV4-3 CASSPGPTSNQPQHF TGCGCCAGCAGCCCGGGACCAACTAGCAATCAGCCCCAGCATTTT
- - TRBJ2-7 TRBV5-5 CASSFNSEMSSYEQYF TGTGCCAGCAGCTTTAACAGCGAGATGAGCTCCTACGAGCAGTACTTC
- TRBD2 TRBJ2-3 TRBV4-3 CASSQGLAGADTQYF TGCGCCAGCAGCCAAGGGCTAGCGGGGGCAGATACGCAGTATTTT
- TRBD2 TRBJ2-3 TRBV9 CASSVESGGRDTQYF TGTGCCAGCAGCGTAGAAAGCGGGGGGCGGGATACGCAGTATTTT
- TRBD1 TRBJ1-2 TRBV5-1 CASSSTGGGNYGYTF TGCGCCAGCAGCTCTACAGGGGGCGGCAACTATGGCTACACCTTC
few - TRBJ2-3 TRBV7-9 CASSLTDTQYF TGTGCCAGCAGCTTAACGGATACGCAGTATTTT
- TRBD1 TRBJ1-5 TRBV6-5 CASGQDSNQPQHF TGTGCCAGCGGACAGGATAGCAATCAGCCCCAGCATTTT
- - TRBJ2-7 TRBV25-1 CASSERDVAYEQYF TGTGCCAGCAGTGAAAGGGACGTCGCCTACGAGCAGTACTTC
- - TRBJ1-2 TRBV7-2 CASSAQDTSYGYTF TGTGCCAGCAGCGCCCAGGACACCAGCTATGGCTACACCTTC
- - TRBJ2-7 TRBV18 CASRGYYEQYF TGTGCCAGCCGAGGATATTACGAGCAGTACTTC
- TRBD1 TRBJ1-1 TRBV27 CASSFTTGGGTEAFF TGTGCCAGCAGTTTCACTACAGGGGGCGGCACTGAAGCTTTCTTT
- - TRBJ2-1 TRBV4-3 CASSQDLARASYNEQFF TGCGCCAGCAGCCAAGATCTGGCTAGAGCCTCCTACAATGAGCAGTTCTTC
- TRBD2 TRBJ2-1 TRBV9 CASSVDGLAGADSYNEQFF TGTGCCAGCAGCGTTGACGGACTAGCGGGGGCCGACTCCTACAATGAGCAGTTCTTC
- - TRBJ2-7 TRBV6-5 CASSYEHWTASYEQYF TGTGCCAGCAGTTACGAGCACTGGACGGCGTCCTACGAGCAGTACTTC
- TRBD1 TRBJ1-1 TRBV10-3 CAIRERTGNTEAFF TGTGCCATCAGGGAAAGGACAGGGAACACTGAAGCTTTCTTT
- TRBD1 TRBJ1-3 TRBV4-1 CASSRPPDRDAGNTIYF TGCGCCAGCAGCCGCCCCCCGGACAGGGACGCTGGAAACACCATATATTTT
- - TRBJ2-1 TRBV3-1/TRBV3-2 CASSQVTGPLNEQFF TGTGCCAGCAGCCAAGTGACGGGACCCCTAAATGAGCAGTTCTTC
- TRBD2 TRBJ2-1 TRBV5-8 CASSLGAASGSGGFF TGCGCCAGCAGCTTGGGGGCTGCGAGTGGGAGCGGGGGGTTCTTC
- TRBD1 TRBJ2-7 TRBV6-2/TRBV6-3 CASSPWGQGDSYEQYF TGTGCCAGCAGTCCATGGGGACAGGGGGATTCCTACGAGCAGTACTTC
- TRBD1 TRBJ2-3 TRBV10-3 CAIRAGQGEGTDTQYF TGTGCCATCAGAGCGGGACAGGGGGAGGGTACGGATACGCAGTATTTT
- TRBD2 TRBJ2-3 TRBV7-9 CASSLGSGLTDTQYF TGTGCCAGCAGCTTAGGTAGCGGGCTCACAGATACGCAGTATTTT
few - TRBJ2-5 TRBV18 CASSPRRGREETQYF TGTGCCAGCTCACCACGGCGGGGGCGGGAGGAGACCCAGTACTTC
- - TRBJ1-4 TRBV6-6 CASSSTVWKLFF TGTGCCAGCAGTTCGACAGTCTGGAAACTGTTTTTT
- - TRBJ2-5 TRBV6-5 CASRPQGGEETQYF TGTGCCAGCAGGCCACAGGGGGGGGAAGAGACCCAGTACTTC
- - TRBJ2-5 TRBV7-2 CASSLGLEETQYF TGTGCCAGCAGCTTAGGACTTGAAGAGACCCAGTACTTC
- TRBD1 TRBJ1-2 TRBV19 CASSAQGANYGYTF TGTGCCAGTAGTGCACAGGGGGCCAACTATGGCTACACCTTC
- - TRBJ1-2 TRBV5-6 CASSLSSGNYGYTF TGTGCCAGCAGCTTGAGTTCCGGGAACTATGGCTACACCTTC
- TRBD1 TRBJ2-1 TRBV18 CASSQDRDEQFF TGTGCCAGCTCCCAAGACAGGGATGAGCAGTTCTTC
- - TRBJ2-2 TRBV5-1 CASSLMNSNTGELFF TGCGCCAGCAGCTTGATGAATTCGAACACCGGGGAGCTGTTTTTT
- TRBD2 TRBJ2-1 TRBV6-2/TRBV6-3 CASSRGGALYNEQFF TGTGCCAGCAGTCGCGGGGGGGCACTCTACAATGAGCAGTTCTTC
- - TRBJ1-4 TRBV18 CASSSGLGTLNEKLFF TGTGCCAGCTCATCCGGCCTGGGGACCCTTAATGAAAAACTGTTTTTT
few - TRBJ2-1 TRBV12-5 CASGFEGEQFF TGTGCTAGTGGATTTGAGGGGGAGCAGTTCTTC
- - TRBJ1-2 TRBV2 CASSETAVDTF TGTGCCAGCAGTGAAACGGCCGTGGACACCTTC
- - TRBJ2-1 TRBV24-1 CATSDSQGIRHNEQFF TGTGCCACCAGTGATTCTCAGGGGATTAGGCACAATGAGCAGTTCTTC
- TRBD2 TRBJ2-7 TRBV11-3 CASSSREGSVYF TGTGCCAGCAGCTCGCGGGAGGGCTCGGTGTACTTC
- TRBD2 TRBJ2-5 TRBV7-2 CASSLGSGGENPAKYF TGTGCCAGCAGCTTAGGTAGCGGGGGCGAAAATCCGGCGAAGTACTTC
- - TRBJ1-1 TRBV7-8 CASSLVHRLDTEAFF TGTGCCAGCAGCTTAGTGCACAGGCTTGACACTGAAGCTTTCTTT
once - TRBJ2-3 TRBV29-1 CSVVRGSPDTQYF TGCAGCGTTGTGAGGGGGAGCCCAGATACGCAGTATTTT
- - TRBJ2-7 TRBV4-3 CASSQDRRGYEQYF TGCGCCAGCAGCCAAGACCGGCGAGGGTACGAGCAGTACTTC
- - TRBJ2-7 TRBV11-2 CASSLVGQASEQYF TGTGCCAGCAGCTTAGTTGGGCAGGCTAGCGAGCAGTACTTC
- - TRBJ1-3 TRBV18 CASSPDYTSGNTIYF TGTGCCAGCTCACCGGACTATACATCGGGAAACACCATATATTTT
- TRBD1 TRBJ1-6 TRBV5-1 CASSLAFGQGSPLHF TGCGCCAGCAGCTTGGCCTTCGGACAGGGGTCACCCCTCCACTTT
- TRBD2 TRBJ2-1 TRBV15 CATSRETSAIYNEQFF TGTGCCACCAGCAGAGAGACTAGCGCAATATACAATGAGCAGTTCTTC
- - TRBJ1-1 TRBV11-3 CASGTGNTEAFF TGTGCCAGCGGTACAGGGAACACTGAAGCTTTCTTT
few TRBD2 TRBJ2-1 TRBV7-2 CASSLTSGPYNEQFF TGTGCCAGCAGCTTGACTAGCGGTCCCTACAATGAGCAGTTCTTC
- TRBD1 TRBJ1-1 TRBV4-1 CASSHPDRGAEAFF TGCGCCAGCAGCCACCCCGACAGGGGCGCTGAAGCTTTCTTT
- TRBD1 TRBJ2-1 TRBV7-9 CASTRLRQGVGEQFF TGTGCCAGCACCCGCTTAAGACAGGGGGTCGGTGAGCAGTTCTTC
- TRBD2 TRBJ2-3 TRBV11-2 CASSLEASGNTQYF TGTGCCAGCAGCTTAGAGGCTAGCGGAAATACGCAGTATTTT
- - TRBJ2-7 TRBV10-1 CASSESRNGGSYEQYF TGCGCCAGCAGTGAGTCTAGGAATGGCGGTTCCTACGAGCAGTACTTC
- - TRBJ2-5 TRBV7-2 CASSPDYLRLETQYF TGTGCCAGCAGTCCGGACTACCTAAGGCTTGAGACCCAGTACTTC